This TCR beta chain was sequenced in a study of blood T cell repertoires in COVID-19. Study summary: The samples span acute and convalescent COVID-19 from the United States, Italy and Spain. T cells, B-cell-depleted T cells, or PBMCs supplied cDNA or gDNA.

The CDR3 loop spans 17 amino acids. Germline loops: CDR1 SQVTM, CDR2 ANQGSEA. V gave up 7 bases and J gave up 0 bases; unmatched junction bases: 13. During active infection, Seattle patients enrolled and were then monitored through disease. As handled by the study authors: Cell counts per sample came from amplifying reference gene primers. Assay used: immunoSEQ multiplex PCR; TCRdb lists only in-frame clones, some missing. The DNA gave D and trimming, while V, J and clone size come from that table. The sample holds around 230,000 clones; roughly 85% are singletons and the top ten take roughly 5.3%. This sequence was found in a man aged 50-59 years with COVID-19, enrolled during active disease. The rearrangement joins TRBV29-1 to TRBJ1-4; 8 positions agree with TRBD1. The sequenced sample consisted of peripheral blood. The CDR3 coding sequence is TGCAGCGCCTCCCGGACAGGGAACCTCGCAACTAATGAAAAACTGTTTTTT. This codes for CSASRTGNLATNEKLFF.